This T cell receptor (beta chain) was sequenced in a study of OX40 agonist ivuxolimab in advanced cancers. Turning to the study itself: Allowance was made for prior anti-PD-1, anti-PD-L1 or anti-CTLA-4 therapy, and about 44% had some.

V was trimmed by 0 bases and J by 0 bases, leaving 14 bases between them. Germline-derived CDR1 and CDR2 are SGHRS and YFSETQ. The CDR3 is 17 amino acids. The data were produced by immunoSEQ multiplex PCR, yet TCRdb's version contains in-frame clones alone and is incomplete. In the table there are under 20,000 clones, roughly 80% of which are singletons. Study-wide points: Clonal expansion in partial responders at 0.1-3.0 mg/kg ranked among the lowest. In the 0.1 to 3.0 mg/kg range, CD4+ and CD8+ blood T cells had expanded clonally by week 6.

As regards this clone: Its target is unknown.

The specimen comprised CD4+ or CD8+ T cells sorted from blood, sampled in a trial of the OX40 agonist ivuxolimab. The receptor was isolated from an adult with an advanced solid tumor such as melanoma, head and neck, liver or kidney cancer. The rearrangement uses TRBV5-1 and TRBJ2-3; maybe TRBD1 (5 bases). This chain's CDR3 is CASSLAASGWSTDTQYF. The CDR3 bases are TGCGCCAGCAGCTTGGCCGCGTCAGGGTGGAGCACAGATACGCAGTATTTT.